Each of the 17 T cell receptor beta chains below was sequenced from the same sample in a study of response to subunit inactivated influenza vaccine. TCRdb re-derived calls from the RT-PCR reads in MiXCR, one entry per CDR3 protein. The profile shows 500,000 to 550,000 distinct CDR3 sequences, around 8% of them singletons. Sequenced material: PBMCs from blood, taken 23 months after vaccination. The receptors shown here come from a man between 50 and 75 years old who received an inactivated influenza vaccine.

This clonotype has a count of ten or more. This chain links TRBV28 with TRBJ2-2, with D tentatively TRBD1 (6 bases). This CDR3 has 14 residues. The V gene's germline CDR1 is MDHEN and CDR2 SYDVKM. The V end lost 5 bases, the J end lost 6 bases, and 13 bases lay between the germline ends. The CDR3 region is CASSNRVGAGELFF. The CDR3 coding sequence is TGTGCCAGCAGTAACAGGGTTGGGGCCGGGGAGCTGTTTTTT.

This clonotype came up many times. V is TRBV12-3 or TRBV12-4 and J is TRBJ1-2, with TRBD1 as a possible D gene (5 bases). The V end lost 4 bases, the J end lost 3 bases, and 9 bases lay between the germline ends. The CDR3 length is 13 residues. CDR3: CASSSDSYYGYTF. The CDR3 DNA sequence: TGTGCCAGCAGTTCCGACAGTTACTATGGCTACACCTTC.

This sequence joins TRBV10-3 and TRBJ2-1, with 10 bases lining up with TRBD2. This CDR3 has 17 residues. Trimming removed 3 bases from V and 5 bases from J; junction bases left unmatched: 10. From germline, CDR1 is ENHRY and CDR2 SYGVKD. The CDR3 nucleotides are TGTGCCATCAGTGATTCGAAGCGGGAGGGGTCCCACAATGAGCAGTTCTTC. Its protein product is CAISDSKREGSHNEQFF.

This clonotype was picked up a small number of times. The CDR3 nucleotides are TGTGCCAGCAGTTTAGCGAAAGTAAGAGGGTACACCGGGGAGCTGTTTTTT. Its protein product is CASSLAKVRGYTGELFF. The chain employs TRBV12-3 or TRBV12-4 and TRBJ2-2; weak D call: TRBD2 (5 bases). The CDR3 is 17 amino acids. With 0 bases removed from V and 3 bases from J, the gap between germline ends came to 14 bases.

This clonotype was found a few times. The chain uses TRBV7-9 and TRBJ2-5; TRBD2 matches 7 bases. V was clipped by 5 bases and J by 4 bases; unmatched bases: 16. CDR3 size: 17 residues. The germline V gene has CDR1 SEHNR and CDR2 FQNEAQ (reference sequence). This chain's CDR3 is CASSTRPGEGHVETQYF. CDR3 coding DNA: TGTGCCAGCAGCACGCGCCCCGGGGAGGGCCATGTAGAGACCCAGTACTTC. The whole variable domain, filled in from reference TRBV7-9 and TRBJ2-5, reads DTGVSQNPRHKITKRGQNVTFRCDPISEHNRLYWYRQTLGQGPEFLTYFQNEAQLEKSRLLSDRFSAERPKGSFSTLEIQRTEQGDSAMYLCASSTRPGEGHVETQYFGPGTRLLVL.

The V and J genes are TRBV27 and TRBJ2-7; 9 bases line up with TRBD1. There are 15 residues in the CDR3. The V segment lost 5 bases and the J segment 4 bases; nucleotides outside the gene matches: 9. CDR1 is MNHEY and CDR2 is SMNVEV in the germline V gene (reference sequence). CDR3 DNA: TGTGCCAGCAGTCATACCGGGACAGGGATGTACGAGCAGTACTTC. It codes for CASSHTGTGMYEQYF.

There are a few counts of this clonotype. The chain is built from TRBV7-2 and TRBJ2-3; 10 positions match TRBD1. Germline values: CDR1 SGHTA, CDR2 FQGNSA. The CDR3 is made up of 16 amino acids. J gave up 4 bases and V 5 bases, and 9 bases lay outside the gene matches. Here the CDR3 reads CASSQRTGGQADTQYF. The DNA of the CDR3 is TGTGCCAGCAGCCAAAGGACAGGGGGACAAGCAGATACGCAGTATTTT.

The genes are TRBV7-3 and TRBJ2-1; no clear D gene. V dropped 5 bases and J dropped 5 bases, with 13 bases sitting between them. Germline V gene sequence: CDR1 SGHTA, CDR2 FQGTGA. CDR3 length: 14 amino acids. The CDR3 DNA is TGTGCCAGCAGCCCGGAAACGTTCCACAATGAGCAGTTCTTC. Residues: CASSPETFHNEQFF.

In this sample, this clonotype turned up a few times. The chain employs TRBV20-1 and TRBJ2-7; 12 bases agree with TRBD1. This CDR3 has 14 amino acids. CDR1 and CDR2 from the germline V gene are DFQATT and SNEGSKA (reference sequence). Trimming took 5 bases from V and 2 from J; bases not matched to a gene: 4. CDR3 nucleotides: TGCAGTGCTGACCGGGACAGGGGGCCCTACGAGCAGTACTTC. As protein: CSADRDRGPYEQYF.

The table lists this clonotype with a few counts. The chain couples TRBV6-1 to TRBJ1-2; the D is unclear. Trimming took off 2 bases at V and 4 bases at J, with 8 bases between the two ends. This CDR3 has 13 amino acids. CDR1 and CDR2 (germline): MNHNS, SASEGT. In DNA, the CDR3 is TGTGCCAGCAGTGAAAATACCCTCTATGGCTACACCTTC. It is translated as CASSENTLYGYTF.

This clonotype has a count of ten or more. J is TRBJ1-1 and V is TRBV20-1; D is unclear. CDR3 length: 14 amino acids. Per the germline V gene, CDR1 is DFQATT and CDR2 is SNEGSKA (reference sequence). V was clipped by 1 base and J by 0 bases, with 9 bases between them. CDR3 region: CSARGRILNTEAFF. For the CDR3, the DNA is TGCAGTGCTAGAGGGCGGATTCTGAACACTGAAGCTTTCTTT.

Many counts were recorded for this clonotype. The chain combines TRBV3-1 with TRBJ2-5; D ambiguous. Germline V gene data show CDR1 as LGHDT and CDR2 as YNNKEL (reference sequence). The CDR3 contains 15 residues. Trimming stripped 2 bases from V and 7 bases from J, with 17 bases between. The CDR3 DNA reads TGTGCCAGCAGCCAATCAGAGAGGCGACGTTCGACCCAGTACTTC. Amino acid sequence: CASSQSERRRSTQYF.

This clonotype was detected a few times. The rearrangement joins TRBV15 to TRBJ2-7; 7 nucleotides align to TRBD1. Germline values: CDR1 LNHNV, CDR2 YYDKDF (reference sequence). V lost 1 base to trimming and J lost 0 bases; unmatched junction nucleotides: 6. The CDR3 consists of 16 residues. This chain's CDR3 is CATSRGPGQSSYEQYF. CDR3 nucleotide sequence: TGTGCCACCAGCAGAGGTCCGGGACAGAGCTCCTACGAGCAGTACTTC.

The chain carries TRBV5-1 and TRBJ2-1, with TRBD2 as a possible D gene (6 bases). V was clipped by 0 bases and J by 6 bases, with 16 bases between them. This CDR3 is built from 16 residues. Germline loops: CDR1 SGHRS, CDR2 YFSETQ. CDR3 sequence (DNA): TGCGCCAGCAGCTTGGGAGGGACTTCAGGATTCAATGAGCAGTTCTTC. Its translation: CASSLGGTSGFNEQFF.

The chain couples TRBV7-9 to TRBJ2-5, with D hard to call. Germline assignment: CDR1 SEHNR and CDR2 FQNEAQ (reference sequence). V shed 1 base and J shed 4 bases, with 13 bases lying between them. This CDR3 has 15 residues. The CDR3 reads CASSLEGGWRETQYF. The DNA of the CDR3 is TGTGCCAGCAGCTTAGAGGGTGGTTGGAGAGAGACCCAGTACTTC. Complete variable domain (other parts from reference TRBV7-9 and TRBJ2-5): DTGVSQNPRHKITKRGQNVTFRCDPISEHNRLYWYRQTLGQGPEFLTYFQNEAQLEKSRLLSDRFSAERPKGSFSTLEIQRTEQGDSAMYLCASSLEGGWRETQYFGPGTRLLVL.

This sequence joins TRBV29-1 and TRBJ2-1; D is ambiguous. CDR1 and CDR2 from the germline V gene are SQVTM and ANQGSEA. CDR3 length: 11 amino acids. V was shortened by 7 bases and J by 9 bases, with 13 bases between the two germline ends. The CDR3 nucleotides read TGCAGCGGCGCCTTAATCCCTGAGCAGTTCTTC. Translation: CSGALIPEQFF.

This clonotype was recorded at least ten times. The V call is TRBV7-2, the J call TRBJ2-7; D is undetermined. Between the trimmed V and J ends, which lost 3 bases and 0 bases, there was a span of 12 bases. Germline values: CDR1 SGHTA, CDR2 FQGNSA. This CDR3 is 15 amino acids long. The CDR3 protein is CASSFDGTSSYEQYF. The CDR3, as DNA: TGTGCCAGCAGCTTTGACGGTACAAGCTCCTACGAGCAGTACTTC.